Listed below are T cell receptor beta chains from one sample, sequenced in a study of graft-versus-host responses after intestinal transplantation. These TCRs' antigens remain unknown. Some clones are missing from TCRdb's copy, which holds only in-frame ones; the method was immunoSEQ multiplex PCR. The table shows some 120,000 clones, with roughly nine tenths occurring only once. The material was unstimulated CD4+ T cells sorted from spleen or lymph node cells, obtained before transplant. The receptors were sampled from a human donor who was the organ donor for an intestinal transplant. CDR3s include the opening cysteine and the closing phenylalanine or tryptophan. A D gene is named only where the DNA matches it firmly. Not all rows give a size; the values are once, few, many and, for expanded clones, a class.

j_call | v_call | d_call | clone_size | cdr3_aa | cdr3_nt
TRBJ2-5 | TRBV2 | . | . | CASSGRVGGQRETQYF | TGTGCCAGCAGTGGACGGGTTGGGGGCCAACGAGAGACCCAGTACTTC
TRBJ2-7 | TRBV5-1 | . | . | CASSLRLAGVYEQYF | TGCGCCAGCAGCTTACGGCTAGCAGGAGTGTACGAGCAGTACTTC
TRBJ1-1 | TRBV29-1 | . | . | CSAYRERDTEAFF | TGCAGCGCTTACAGGGAGAGGGACACTGAAGCTTTCTTT
TRBJ1-2 | TRBV28 | TRBD1 | . | CASRAGGDYGYTF | TGTGCCAGCAGGGCAGGGGGTGACTATGGCTACACCTTC
TRBJ1-1 | TRBV30 | . | . | CAWSRDGNTEAFF | TGTGCCTGGAGTAGGGATGGGAACACTGAAGCTTTCTTT
TRBJ2-1 | TRBV14 | TRBD1 | once | CASSQGGQKVNEQFF | TGTGCCAGCAGCCAAGGGGGACAGAAAGTCAATGAGCAGTTCTTC
TRBJ2-7 | TRBV5-1 | . | . | CASSGGIAHEQYF | TGCGCCAGCAGTGGGGGGATAGCCCACGAGCAGTACTTC
TRBJ2-2 | TRBV7-9 | TRBD2 | . | CASTPLAGEGGELFF | TGTGCCAGCACCCCACTAGCGGGAGAGGGCGGGGAGCTGTTTTTT
TRBJ2-6 | TRBV5-1 | . | . | CASSVTIGSQRRANVLTF | TGCGCCAGCTCAGTAACCATCGGTTCACAAAGGCGGGCCAACGTCCTGACTTTC
TRBJ2-3 | TRBV5-6 | . | . | CASSLQVLADTQYF | TGTGCCAGCAGCTTACAGGTCCTCGCAGATACGCAGTATTTT
TRBJ1-1 | TRBV6-1 | TRBD1 | . | CASNEGAATEAFF | TGTGCCAGCAACGAGGGGGCGGCCACTGAAGCTTTCTTT
TRBJ2-1 | TRBV10-3 | TRBD1 | . | CAIGTGGYNEQFF | TGTGCCATCGGGACAGGGGGCTACAATGAGCAGTTCTTC
TRBJ1-2 | TRBV4-3 | . | . | CASSQEGLGGQNYGYTF | TGCGCCAGCAGCCAAGAGGGTCTGGGGGGCCAAAACTATGGCTACACCTTC
TRBJ2-2 | TRBV19 | . | . | CASSIGLANTGELFF | TGTGCCAGTAGTATAGGGCTAGCGAACACCGGGGAGCTGTTTTTT
TRBJ1-2 | TRBV4-2 | . | . | CASSQDSYGYTF | TGTGCCAGCAGCCAAGACAGCTATGGCTACACCTTC
TRBJ2-1 | TRBV4-1 | TRBD2 | . | CASSLPTSGSYNEQFF | TGCGCCAGCAGCCTCCCCACTAGCGGGAGCTACAATGAGCAGTTCTTC
TRBJ1-4 | TRBV7-9 | . | . | CASSSHRGIATNEKLFF | TGTGCCAGCAGCTCCCACCGGGGAATAGCGACTAATGAAAAACTGTTTTTT
TRBJ1-3 | TRBV2 | . | . | CASSRGPSFSGNTIYF | TGTGCCAGCAGTCGGGGACCCTCATTCTCTGGAAACACCATATATTTT
TRBJ1-1 | TRBV5-1 | . | . | CASSPEFNTEAFF | TGCGCCAGCAGCCCTGAATTTAACACTGAAGCTTTCTTT
TRBJ2-1 | TRBV5-4 | TRBD1 | . | CASSLASAGGVPFF | TGTGCCAGCAGCTTGGCCTCGGCAGGGGGCGTTCCCTTCTTC
TRBJ2-1 | TRBV2 | . | once | CASRDLGLGEQFF | TGTGCCAGCCGGGACTTGGGACTTGGTGAGCAGTTCTTC
TRBJ1-2 | TRBV5-6 | TRBD1 | . | CASSLEYRGKGYTF | TGTGCCAGCAGCTTGGAGTACAGGGGTAAAGGCTACACCTTC
TRBJ1-2 | TRBV29-1 | TRBD1 | . | CSVEWSGTGAGYTF | TGCAGCGTTGAATGGAGTGGGACAGGGGCCGGCTACACCTTC
TRBJ2-7 | TRBV2 | . | . | CASRTGTGVAGVEQYF | TGTGCCAGCAGGACGGGGACAGGAGTAGCGGGAGTGGAGCAGTACTTC
TRBJ2-3 | TRBV5-6 | TRBD2 | . | CASSHVSSGRAWAQYF | TGTGCCAGCAGTCATGTTTCCAGCGGGAGGGCCTGGGCGCAGTATTTT
TRBJ1-5 | TRBV7-2 | . | . | CASSFWSNQPQHF | TGTGCCAGCAGCTTTTGGTCAAATCAGCCCCAGCATTTT
TRBJ1-2 | TRBV19 | . | . | CASSIRTDYGYTF | TGTGCCAGTAGTATTAGGACGGATTATGGCTACACCTTC
TRBJ1-5 | TRBV5-6 | . | . | CASSLEPDQPQHF | TGTGCCAGCAGCTTGGAACCGGATCAGCCCCAGCATTTT
TRBJ1-5 | TRBV4-3 | . | . | CASSQDLGTPNQPQHF | TGCGCCAGCAGCCAAGACCTCGGGACACCCAATCAGCCCCAGCATTTT
TRBJ1-2 | TRBV7-8 | . | . | CASSTAGGYGYTF | TGTGCCAGCAGTACCGCGGGAGGCTATGGCTACACCTTC
TRBJ2-3 | TRBV6-1 | . | . | CASTRDKTQYF | TGTGCCAGCACCCGGGACAAGACGCAGTATTTT